This T cell receptor (beta chain) was recorded in a study of beta chain bispecific antibodies for T cell cancers. The overall study: TRBV sequencing of surviving healthy T cells measured each family's depletion. The leukemia lines expressed TRBV12-3 (Jurkat) and TRBV5-5 (HPB-ALL). Study results and caveats: Anti-TRBV12 exposure, compared with anti-CD19, reduced the TRBV12-3 proportion of TRBV signal by approximately 99%. Non-targeted, unrelated TRBV family members appeared unchanged. The leukemia cells, rather than normal T cells, gave most of the targeted TRBV signal.

The CDR3 totals 14 residues. The V gene end was trimmed by 6 bases and the J gene end by 2 bases; junction bases not matched to a gene: 4. Germline CDR1 and CDR2: MNHEY and SMNVEV (reference sequence). This clonotype has ten or more counts. The antigen is undetermined. Blood mononuclear cells were expanded for 3 to 4 days using either OKT3 anti-CD3 antibody or CD3/CD28 beads. MiXCR, applied by TCRdb to the 5' RACE reads, yields one record per CDR3 protein. This sample has some 20,000 distinct CDR3 sequences, with more than 2% found just once. This TCR derives from a human donor in good health. Some clones in this sample may be carry-over from other donors' samples. The input for sequencing was healthy donor T cells cultured with leukemia cells, taken from a culture containing a bispecific antibody targeting TCR Vbeta12. The chain is built from TRBV27 and TRBJ2-1, with TRBD1 matching 7 bases. The CDR3: CASRTGYPYNEQFF. The CDR3 bases are TGTGCCAGCAGGACAGGGTATCCCTACAATGAGCAGTTCTTC.